Listed below are T cell receptor beta chains from one sample, sequenced in a study of blood T cell repertoires in COVID-19. Libraries were prepared by immunoSEQ multiplex PCR; TCRdb keeps only in-frame clonotypes and omits some of them. The sample yields about 110,000 clones, around 80% seen once. Sequenced: peripheral blood. All receptors come from an elderly man with COVID-19, enrolled during active disease. Each CDR3 is given with its conserved first and last residue. The order of the fields is J gene, clone size, D gene, V gene, CDR3 DNA, CDR3 protein. A D gene is named only where the DNA matches it firmly. Expanded clones are given a class, and other clones once, few, many or no size at all.

>TRBJ2-5|-|TRBD1|TRBV24-1
TGTGCCACCAGTGATTCCACAGGGGGCGGTTGGGAGACCCAGTACTTC
CATSDSTGGGWETQYF
>TRBJ2-1|-|TRBD2|TRBV3-1/TRBV3-2
TGTGCCAGCAGCATATATCCTAGCGGGAGGGGGAATGAGCAGTTCTTC
CASSIYPSGRGNEQFF
>TRBJ2-4|-|TRBD2|TRBV29-1
TGCAGCGTTGAAGGGACTAGCGGGAGCCTGGCCAAAAACATTCAGTACTTC
CSVEGTSGSLAKNIQYF
>TRBJ2-7|-|TRBD1|TRBV7-9
TGTGCCAGCAGCCCATCGCCCAGACAGGGGCGCTACGAGCAGTACTTC
CASSPSPRQGRYEQYF
>TRBJ1-5|few|TRBD1|TRBV5-1
TGCGCCAGCAGAGACAGGGAAGGACAGCCCCAGCATTTT
CASRDREGQPQHF
>TRBJ1-5|medium-sized|TRBD1|TRBV9
TGTGCCAGCAGCTCGACAGGGAACAATCAGCCCCAGCATTTT
CASSSTGNNQPQHF
>TRBJ2-7|-|-|TRBV6-4
TGTGCCAGCAGACTCCTCAGGGGATGTGGTCCCTACGAGCAGTACTTC
CASRLLRGCGPYEQYF
>TRBJ2-7|few|-|TRBV7-2
TGTGCCAGCAGCTTAGGGTCTACCCCGCCGCAGTACTTC
CASSLGSTPPQYF
>TRBJ2-7|-|-|TRBV7-2
TGTGCCAGCAGCTTAGCGGGAGGACAAGGCTACGAGCAGTACTTC
CASSLAGGQGYEQYF
>TRBJ2-3|-|-|TRBV6-5
TGTGCCAGCAGTCGCCTGGACGGGGAGGATACGCAGTATTTT
CASSRLDGEDTQYF
>TRBJ2-1|-|TRBD2|TRBV5-1
TGCGCCAGCAGCTTGGAGCTAGCGGGAGTGGATGAGCAGTTCTTC
CASSLELAGVDEQFF
>TRBJ2-2|many|-|TRBV6-5
TGTGCCAGCTATCGGGCACAGGGCAACACCGGGGAGCTGTTTTTT
CASYRAQGNTGELFF
>TRBJ1-2|-|TRBD1|TRBV6-1
TGTGCCAGCAGTTCGGACAGGGAGAGTGGCTACACCTTC
CASSSDRESGYTF
>TRBJ2-3|-|TRBD2|TRBV18
TGTGCCAGCTCACTCGGGAGGACAGATACGCAGTATTTT
CASSLGRTDTQYF
>TRBJ1-1|-|-|TRBV2
TGTGCCAGTTCGGACACTGAAGCTTTCTTT
CASSDTEAFF
>TRBJ1-5|-|TRBD1|TRBV6-1
TGTGCCAGCAGTGAGGACAGGGGGCTTGTCAGCAATCAGCCCCAGCATTTT
CASSEDRGLVSNQPQHF
>TRBJ1-2|-|TRBD1|TRBV4-2
TGTGCCAGCAGCCAACCCCTCGGACAGGGGGTGCGAGGCTACACCTTC
CASSQPLGQGVRGYTF
>TRBJ2-3|-|-|TRBV11-2
TGTGCCAGCAGGCGGGACACAGATACGCAGTATTTT
CASRRDTDTQYF
>TRBJ2-7|-|TRBD1|TRBV6-5
TGTGCCAGCAGTTCCAGGGGGCCCTCCTACGAGCAGTACTTC
CASSSRGPSYEQYF
>TRBJ1-6|-|TRBD1|TRBV5-4
TGTGCCAGCAGATTTGACAGGGGGAATTCACCCCTCCACTTT
CASRFDRGNSPLHF
>TRBJ1-2|-|-|TRBV20-1
TGCAGTGCTAGTCCTTCCGAAAGGAGGGCGCTTTACTATGGCTACACCTTC
CSASPSERRALYYGYTF
>TRBJ2-1|-|-|TRBV4-1
TGCGCCAGCGTCCGGGACTCCCGTAACCACAATGAGCAGTTCTTC
CASVRDSRNHNEQFF
>TRBJ1-5|-|-|TRBV6-6
TGTGCCAGCAGTCCTCTCGGGTTTAGCAATCAGCCCCAGCATTTT
CASSPLGFSNQPQHF
>TRBJ2-7|-|-|TRBV5-1
TGCGCCAGCAGCTTTACAGGATCCCAGGACGAGCAGTACTTC
CASSFTGSQDEQYF
>TRBJ1-1|-|-|TRBV6-6
TGTGCCAGCAGCTCCTGGACAGCTGAAGCTTTCTTT
CASSSWTAEAFF
>TRBJ2-5|-|TRBD1|TRBV10-1
TGCGCCAGCAGTTCGGACAGGGTCATCACCAAGTACCAAGAGACCCAGTACTTC
CASSSDRVITKYQETQYF
>TRBJ2-2|-|-|TRBV9
TGTGCCAGCAGCGTAAATAGCTCCCCGAACACCGGGGAGCTGTTTTTT
CASSVNSSPNTGELFF
>TRBJ2-1|-|-|TRBV4-2
TGTGCCAGCAGCCAAGATAGCGCGGGCGACAATGAGCAGTTCTTC
CASSQDSAGDNEQFF
>TRBJ2-2|-|TRBD1|TRBV18
TGTGCCAGCTCACCACAGGGGGCGCTTTCCCAGAACACCGGGGAGCTGTTTTTT
CASSPQGALSQNTGELFF
>TRBJ2-5|-|TRBD2|TRBV28
TGTGCCAGCAGTCCAGTTCAGGACGGGGGGGACCAAGAGACCCAGTACTTC
CASSPVQDGGDQETQYF
>TRBJ2-1|few|-|TRBV19
TGTGCCAGTAGTATAGGGTCCAGGGAGCAGTTCTTC
CASSIGSREQFF
>TRBJ2-1|-|-|TRBV5-4
TGTGCCAGCAGCCCCCCCGAGGGTAATGAGCAGTTCTTC
CASSPPEGNEQFF
>TRBJ1-1|few|-|TRBV5-1
TGCGCCAGCAGCGGGTACTTTGTCGGGGGGAACACTGAAGCTTTCTTT
CASSGYFVGGNTEAFF
>TRBJ2-7|-|-|TRBV6-6
TGTGCCAGCAGCCGGGACTCGACCTACGAGCAGTACTTC
CASSRDSTYEQYF
>TRBJ2-5|-|TRBD1|TRBV5-6
TGTGCCAGCAGCTCTATAATGGGACAGGGAGGCCAAGAGACCCAGTACTTC
CASSSIMGQGGQETQYF
>TRBJ2-7|-|TRBD2|TRBV13
TGTGCCAGCAGCAAAGGACTAGCGGGTACCTACGAGCAGTACTTC
CASSKGLAGTYEQYF
>TRBJ2-3|-|TRBD1|TRBV5-6
TGTGCCAGCAGCCACAGGGGGCGCACAGATACGCAGTATTTT
CASSHRGRTDTQYF
>TRBJ1-4|-|TRBD1|TRBV28
TGTGCCAGCAATTTCAGGGGGGTAACTAATGAAAAACTGTTTTTT
CASNFRGVTNEKLFF
>TRBJ2-7|-|TRBD1|TRBV5-1
TGCGCCAGCAGCTTGGTAGGCAGGGGGCTCAACGAGCAGTACTTC
CASSLVGRGLNEQYF
>TRBJ2-7|few|-|TRBV5-5
TGTGCCAGCAGCTCCCTTGGGGGGGCGCGTGAGCAGTACTTC
CASSSLGGAREQYF
>TRBJ2-2|-|-|TRBV5-6
TGTGCCAGCAGCTTGGCCTCGGCTAGCGCGAACACCGGGGAGCTGTTTTTT
CASSLASASANTGELFF
>TRBJ1-1|-|-|TRBV28
TGTGCCAGCAGGGTGAAGGGGGATAGAGCTTTCTTT
CASRVKGDRAFF
>TRBJ1-4|-|-|TRBV7-8
TGTGCCAGCAGCTTAGCGCAGGGAGGGGATGAAAAACTGTTTTTT
CASSLAQGGDEKLFF
>TRBJ1-5|-|-|TRBV28
TGTGCCAGCAGTTTTTTCGGGGTAAATCAGCCCCAGCATTTT
CASSFFGVNQPQHF
>TRBJ2-5|-|-|TRBV9
TGTGCCAGCAGCGCACAAGACCAAGAGACCCAGTACTTC
CASSAQDQETQYF
>TRBJ2-7|-|TRBD1|TRBV19
TGTGCCAGTAGTATCCTCCCAGGTGGACAGGGCACCGAGCAGTACTTC
CASSILPGGQGTEQYF
>TRBJ2-7|-|-|TRBV11-2
TGTGCCAGCAGCTTAGCGCCCGGTCCCTACGAGCAGTACTTC
CASSLAPGPYEQYF
>TRBJ1-5|-|-|TRBV28
TGTGCCAGCAGTACTACGAGCGGAAATCAGCCCCAGCATTTT
CASSTTSGNQPQHF
>TRBJ1-2|once|-|TRBV4-2
TGTGCCAGCAGCCAAGATCGGGGAGGCTATGGCTACACCTTC
CASSQDRGGYGYTF
>TRBJ2-1|-|-|TRBV10-3
TGTGCCATCAGTGAGTCTTCTAACAATGAGCAGTTCTTC
CAISESSNNEQFF
>TRBJ1-5|-|TRBD1|TRBV18
TGTGCCAGCTCACCCCTACAGGGGAATCAGCCCCAGCATTTT
CASSPLQGNQPQHF
>TRBJ1-5|once|-|TRBV28
TGTGCCAGCAGAATGGGGGGGGATCAGCCCCAGCATTTT
CASRMGGDQPQHF
>TRBJ2-5|once|-|TRBV9
TGTGCCAGCAGCGTAGGGGGAGAGGAGACCCAGTACTTC
CASSVGGEETQYF
>TRBJ1-1|-|-|TRBV7-2
TGTGCCAGCAGCTCCTTCGGTCGGGGTGTAGCTTTCTTT
CASSSFGRGVAFF
>TRBJ1-5|-|-|TRBV3-1/TRBV3-2
TGTGCCAGCAGCCTTTCCAGTAGCAATCAGCCCCAGCATTTT
CASSLSSSNQPQHF
>TRBJ1-1|few|TRBD1|TRBV4-1
TGCGCCAGCAGCCAAAGACAGGGGGCGGGGAACACTGAAGCTTTCTTT
CASSQRQGAGNTEAFF
>TRBJ2-5|-|-|TRBV5-1
TGCGCCAGCAGCTCGGGCAGGGACCAAGAGACCCAGTACTTC
CASSSGRDQETQYF
>TRBJ2-1|-|TRBD2|TRBV4-3
TGCGCCAGCAGCCAAGATTCAGCGGGGGACAATGAGCAGTTCTTC
CASSQDSAGDNEQFF
>TRBJ2-7|-|-|TRBV6-5
TGTGCCAGCAGTTACTCTGCGGGGGCCGCCTACGAGCAGTACTTC
CASSYSAGAAYEQYF